The clone carrying this T cell receptor beta chain was found once. The antigen is unknown. The data derive from a study of OX40 agonist ivuxolimab in advanced cancers. Clones were sequenced by immunoSEQ multiplex PCR, and TCRdb holds only the in-frame ones, with some missing. The sample has over 65,000 clones; roughly 88% are singletons. General study points: CD4+ and CD8+ T cells in blood underwent clonal expansion by week 6 at 0.1 to 3.0 mg/kg.

The sample here was CD4+ or CD8+ T cells sorted from blood, taken in a trial of the OX40 agonist ivuxolimab. This receptor was taken from an adult with an advanced solid tumor such as melanoma, head and neck, liver or kidney cancer.

DNA of the CDR3: TGTGCCAGCAGCTTAGGGGGCGGGGGCACAGATACGCAGTATTTT. Protein: CASSLGGGGTDTQYF. The rearrangement uses TRBV7-2 and TRBJ2-3, with D possibly being TRBD2 (6 bases). The CDR3 totals 15 residues. The germline CDR1 and CDR2 sequences are SGHTA and FQGNSA. V was clipped by 1 base and J by 1 base, with 9 bases between them.